Following are 15 T cell receptor beta chains from one sample sequenced in a study of T-cell memory formation after mild COVID-19. One entry per CDR3 protein results from TCRdb running MiXCR on the 5' RACE reads. The sample shows fewer than 60,000 distinct CDR3 sequences, 27% of them seen only once. Sequencing was done on a sample of PBMCs or a T cell subset sorted from them (not recorded which). Source of these receptors: a man younger than 30 who had mild COVID-19 (a few samples of this study predate the infection). Cell type and time point are not known.

This clonotype was seen only a few times. J is TRBJ2-5 and V is TRBV12-5; D may be TRBD2 (5 bases). V was cut by 5 bases and J by 5 bases, with 12 bases left in between. CDR1 is LGHNT, CDR2 FRNRAP, per germline. CDR3 length: 13 amino acids. The CDR3 spells CASGPDGMETQYF. In DNA form, the CDR3 reads TGTGCTAGTGGTCCAGACGGGATGGAGACCCAGTACTTC. Complete variable domain (other parts from reference TRBV12-5 and TRBJ2-5): DARVTQTPRHKVTEMGQEVTMRCQPILGHNTVFWYRQTMMQGLELLAYFRNRAPLDDSGMPKDRFSAEMPDATLATLKIQPSEPRDSAVYFCASGPDGMETQYFGPGTRLLVL.

Only a few counts were recorded for this clonotype. The gene calls are TRBV11-2 and TRBJ1-4, with unresolved D. The V end was cut by 4 bases, the J end by 1 base, with 16 bases between. The CDR3 spans 17 residues. The germline gives CDR1 SGHAT, CDR2 FQNNGV. The CDR3 bases are TGTGCCAGCAGCTCAAACGGGGATCAAGGAACTAATGAAAAACTGTTTTTT. Its translation: CASSSNGDQGTNEKLFF.

This clonotype occurred a few times. The genes are TRBV29-1 and TRBJ2-3; D remains ambiguous. CDR1 and CDR2 (germline): SQVTM, ANQGSEA. The CDR3 totals 10 residues. V was pared by 1 base and J by 6 bases, with 2 bases between. CDR3 bases: TGCAGCGTTGAAGCCGATACGCAGTATTTT. It specifies CSVEADTQYF.

CDR3 coding DNA: TGCGCCAGCAGTTCTCACATGAACACTGAAGCTTTCTTT. Its translation: CASSSHMNTEAFF. The chain uses TRBV5-1 and TRBJ1-1; no reliable D call. Germline CDR1 reads SGHRS; CDR2 reads YFSETQ. Trimming stripped 5 bases from V and 0 bases from J, with 8 bases between. The CDR3 runs to 13 residues.

DNA for the CDR3: TGTGCCAGCAGCTTAAGAGGGGGCTACACTGAAGCTTTCTTT. Translating it yields CASSLRGGYTEAFF. The rearrangement joins TRBV9 to TRBJ1-1, with 7 bases lining up with TRBD1. V gave up 4 bases and J gave up 3 bases; unmatched junction bases: 6. The CDR3 has 14 amino acids. CDR1 and CDR2 (germline): SGDLS, YYNGEE.

The sample holds a few counts of this clonotype. This chain joins TRBV20-1 and TRBJ2-3, with TRBD2 matching over 8 bases. The V gene's germline CDR1 is DFQATT and CDR2 SNEGSKA (reference sequence). The CDR3 has 16 amino acids. The V and J ends lost 4 bases and 1 base, in that order; junction bases with no gene match: 10. CDR3 nucleotide sequence: TGCAGTGCTACCTCAGCCGCGGGGGGACGCACAGATACGCAGTATTTT. Translation: CSATSAAGGRTDTQYF.

This clonotype was picked up a small number of times. This chain connects TRBV7-2 to TRBJ1-6; D remains ambiguous. With 0 bases removed from V and 7 bases from J, the gap between germline ends came to 4 bases. Germline lookup yields CDR1 SGHTA and CDR2 FQGNSA. This CDR3 is 13 amino acids long. Here the CDR3 DNA reads TGTGCCAGCAGCTTAGCGCAGAATTCACCCCTCCACTTT. Amino acid sequence: CASSLAQNSPLHF.

V and J are TRBV24-1 and TRBJ2-3; 8 positions agree with TRBD1. The germline V gene has CDR1 KGHDR and CDR2 SFDVKD. The length of the CDR3 is 17 residues. With V trimmed by 8 bases and J by 2 bases, 14 bases remained unmatched. The CDR3 here is CATNPGQGRGDTDTQYF. The CDR3 DNA follows: TGTGCCACCAACCCCGGACAGGGCCGAGGAGACACAGATACGCAGTATTTT.

The chain's CDR3 is CASSYVPGQIYEQYV. The CDR3 DNA is TGTGCCAGCAGTTACGTTCCAGGACAGATCTACGAGCAGTACGTC. The rearrangement uses TRBV6-2 or TRBV6-3 and TRBJ2-7; TRBD1 is a possible D gene (6 bases). Germline V CDR1 and CDR2: MNHEY, SVGEGT. Trimming left V 2 bases short and J 3 bases short, with 14 bases between. This CDR3 has 15 residues.

The chain carries TRBV7-9 and TRBJ2-7; 8 bases align to TRBD1. This CDR3 spans 15 amino acids. Germline V gene data show CDR1 as SEHNR and CDR2 as FQNEAQ (reference sequence). The V and J ends lost 1 base and 2 bases, in that order; junction bases with no gene match: 4. For the CDR3, the DNA is TGTGCCAGCAGCTTAGTACAGGGGGGCCCCTACGAGCAGTACTTC. This codes for CASSLVQGGPYEQYF. The variable domain in full, with the rest retrieved from reference TRBV7-9 and TRBJ2-7, is DTGVSQNPRHKITKRGQNVTFRCDPISEHNRLYWYRQTLGQGPEFLTYFQNEAQLEKSRLLSDRFSAERPKGSFSTLEIQRTEQGDSAMYLCASSLVQGGPYEQYFGPGTRLTVT.

This clonotype was picked up many times. This chain uses TRBV10-3 with TRBJ2-3; the D is unclear. The germline CDR1 and CDR2 sequences are ENHRY and SYGVKD. V lost 6 bases to trimming and J lost 0 bases, with 13 bases between them. The CDR3 consists of 15 residues. The CDR3 spells CAIREQRSSTDTQYF. The CDR3 coding sequence is TGTGCCATCAGAGAGCAGAGATCTAGCACAGATACGCAGTATTTT.

The chain has TRBV11-2 and TRBJ2-1; tentatively, D is TRBD1 (5 bases). Germline values: CDR1 SGHAT, CDR2 FQNNGV. There are 11 residues in the CDR3. Trimming took 6 bases from V and 6 from J, leaving 6 bases between them. In DNA, the CDR3 is TGTGCCAGCAGACAGGTCAATGAGCAGTTCTTC. This gives the protein CASRQVNEQFF.

In its sample, this clonotype was seen many times. This chain connects TRBV3-1 to TRBJ2-3; possibly TRBD1 or TRBD2 for D (5 bases each). The CDR3 runs to 15 residues. Trimming removed 0 bases at V and 4 bases at J, with 11 bases between. CDR1 LGHDT and CDR2 YNNKEL come from the germline V gene (reference sequence). The CDR3 nucleotides read TGTGCCAGCAGCCAAGAATATCAGGGACCAGATACGCAGTATTTT. Its translation: CASSQEYQGPDTQYF.

V usage is TRBV29-1 and J usage is TRBJ2-1, with 10 positions matching TRBD2. The ends lost 6 bases at V and 10 bases at J; junction bases unmatched: 6. This CDR3 has 12 amino acids. The germline V gene has CDR1 SQVTM and CDR2 ANQGSEA. In nucleotides, the CDR3 is TGCAGCGTAGCGGGGGGGCGAATCGAGCAGTTCTTC. It specifies CSVAGGRIEQFF.

This clonotype was counted only a few times. The chain employs TRBV4-3 and TRBJ2-3, with 7 bases matching TRBD2. The V and J ends lost 2 bases and 2 bases, in that order; junction bases with no gene match: 7. This CDR3 spans 16 amino acids. Looked up from germline, CDR1 is LGHNA and CDR2 is YSLEER. CDR3 region: CASSQIVAGFTDTQYF. The CDR3 nucleotides are TGCGCCAGCAGCCAAATCGTAGCGGGCTTCACAGATACGCAGTATTTT.